What follows is one T cell receptor beta chain and its context. The specificity of this receptor is unknown. No much larger clonotype is one base removed from it; base qualities were not supplied. The CDR3 starts with the cysteine, ends with the phenylalanine, and has 13 residues. Just CDR3 DNA is preserved here, 39 bases in frame from base 1. The V and J ends are trimmed by 4 bases and 4 bases, leaving 8 bases between them. CDR1 MDHEN and CDR2 SYDVKM are derived from the germline V gene. The data originate from a study of blood T cell repertoires in COVID-19 (dated by TCRdb to 2019 to 2021). In the study overall: Samples covering the acute and convalescent phases of COVID-19 were provided by collaborators in the United States, Italy and Spain. The material from the prospective study consisted of cDNA or gDNA derived from T cells, B-cell-depleted T cells, or PBMCs. Deeply sampled blood TCRbeta repertoires from subjects exposed to, actively infected with, or recovered from COVID-19 were included in the dataset. The repertoires were made available in a free public database intended to serve as a resource for research on the immune response to SARS-CoV-2. The samples were drawn from two sources: the first 160 participants of the ongoing ImmuneRACE study, and 1,200 or so subjects contributed by 6 global collaborators. A de-identified subject ID, COVID-19 status, age in years and sex were almost always included in the sample metadata. Where available, HLA class I and class II types were taken from metadata supplied by the sample provider and were not determined by assay-based typing.

Each collaborating institution followed its own protocols to collect whole blood in K2EDTA tubes. For TCRbeta analysis, collaborator samples were shipped as frozen whole blood, as isolated PBMCs, or as DNA extracted from either sample type. Results the study describes overall, beyond this receptor: Clinical and demographic metadata were provided uncurated, with the amount varying by source and participant.

The immunoSEQ Assay, a bias-controlled multiplex PCR, was used to amplify TCRbeta CDR3 regions from genomic DNA. Concerning the study's data processing: The number of nucleated cells in each sample was estimated by amplification of reference gene primers within the assay. Sequence reads were collapsed and filtered to measure the absolute abundance of every unique TCRbeta CDR3 rearrangement. Productive Simpson clonality was computed per sample as the square root of Simpson's diversity index over productive rearrangements. TCRdb's version of the immuneACCESS table is confined to in-frame rearrangements and falls short of the full clone set. An unresolved V gene accounts for under half of the shortfall where checked; the remainder is of unknown origin. From that table come the V and J calls and clone size; the DNA was used to work out D and trimming. The sample has about 230,000 clones on record, less than 85% of them singletons. The top ten clones comprise 2.6% of the sample.

This receptor was obtained from a woman in her seventies with active or convalescent COVID-19. Material: peripheral blood. Recombination linked TRBV28 to TRBJ1-3; the D gene cannot be resolved reliably. This receptor has the CDR3 CASSSPRGNTIYF. The DNA sequence follows: TGTGCCAGCAGTTCCCCCCGGGGAAACACCATATATTTT.